This TCR beta chain was captured by sequencing in a study of early T cells in non-severe SARS-CoV-2 infection. Study-wide context: Bulk RNA taken from unsorted whole blood was sequenced, leaving chains unpaired.

cDNA molecules, individually, were tagged with unique molecular identifiers. Using its own MiXCR run on the 5' RACE reads, TCRdb lists one record per CDR3 protein. This sample has around 88,000 distinct CDR3 sequences; roughly 14% occur once, and the top ten carry about 7.5%. V lost 6 bases, J lost 0 bases, and 9 bases lay in between. The CDR3 is 15 residues long. In germline, CDR1 is SGHAT, CDR2 FQDESV (reference sequence). The receptor was isolated from an adult who was a healthcare worker with PCR-confirmed SARS-CoV-2 infection or an uninfected control (not recorded which). The chain recombines TRBV11-1 with TRBJ2-6, with a possible D match to TRBD2 (6 bases). The sample comprised whole blood. CDR3 DNA sequence: TGTGCCAGCAGAGACGGGGGCTCTGGGGCCAACGTCCTGACTTTC. This encodes CASRDGGSGANVLTF.